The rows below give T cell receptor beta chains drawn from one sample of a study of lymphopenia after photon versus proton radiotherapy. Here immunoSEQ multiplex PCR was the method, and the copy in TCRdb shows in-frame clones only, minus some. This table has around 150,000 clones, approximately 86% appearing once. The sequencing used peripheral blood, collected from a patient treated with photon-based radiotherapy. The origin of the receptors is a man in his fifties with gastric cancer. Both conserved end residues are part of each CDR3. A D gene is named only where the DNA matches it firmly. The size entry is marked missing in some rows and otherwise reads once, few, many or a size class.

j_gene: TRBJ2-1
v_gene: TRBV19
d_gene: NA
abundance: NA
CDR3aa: CASSIGGVSYNEQFF
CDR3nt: TGTGCCAGTAGTATAGGTGGTGTTTCGTACAATGAGCAGTTCTTC

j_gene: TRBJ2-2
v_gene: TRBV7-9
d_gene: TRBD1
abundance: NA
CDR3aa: CASSRQGATGELFF
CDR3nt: TGTGCCAGCAGTCGACAGGGGGCGACCGGGGAGCTGTTTTTT

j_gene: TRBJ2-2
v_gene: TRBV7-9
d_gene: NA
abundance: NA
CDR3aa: CASSLEQNTGELFF
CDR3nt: TGTGCCAGCAGCTTAGAACAGAACACCGGGGAGCTGTTTTTT

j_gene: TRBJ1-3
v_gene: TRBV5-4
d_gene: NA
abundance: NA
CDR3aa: CASSLGLWGSGNTIYF
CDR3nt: TGTGCCAGCAGCTTGGGCCTCTGGGGCTCTGGAAACACCATATATTTT

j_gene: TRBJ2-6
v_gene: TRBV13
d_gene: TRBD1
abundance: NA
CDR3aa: CASSTGTGLAGANVLTF
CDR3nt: TGTGCCAGCAGCACTGGGACAGGGCTAGCTGGGGCCAACGTCCTGACTTTC

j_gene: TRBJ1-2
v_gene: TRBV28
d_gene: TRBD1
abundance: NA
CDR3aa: CASSTTPGTGQGGYGYTF
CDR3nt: TGTGCCAGCAGTACCACCCCTGGGACGGGACAGGGGGGCTATGGCTACACCTTC

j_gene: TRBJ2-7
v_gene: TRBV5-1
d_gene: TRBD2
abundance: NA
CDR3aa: CASSLASGLPNEQYF
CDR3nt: TGCGCCAGCAGCTTGGCTAGCGGACTTCCCAACGAGCAGTACTTC

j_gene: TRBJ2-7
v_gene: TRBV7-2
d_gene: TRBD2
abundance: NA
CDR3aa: CASSLVGTSGYEQYF
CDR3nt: TGTGCCAGCAGCTTAGTGGGGACTAGCGGCTACGAGCAGTACTTC

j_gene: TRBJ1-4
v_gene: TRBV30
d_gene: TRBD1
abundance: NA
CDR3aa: CAWSPSDRFNEKLFF
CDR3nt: TGTGCCTGGAGCCCATCGGACAGGTTTAATGAAAAACTGTTTTTT

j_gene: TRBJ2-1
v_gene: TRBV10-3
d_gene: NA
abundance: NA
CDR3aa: CATNVGTTYNEQFF
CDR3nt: TGTGCCACCAACGTCGGGACAACCTACAATGAGCAGTTCTTC

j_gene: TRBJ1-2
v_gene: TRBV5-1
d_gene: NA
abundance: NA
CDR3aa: CASSLEEYYGYTF
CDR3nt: TGCGCCAGCAGCCTCGAGGAGTATTATGGCTACACCTTC

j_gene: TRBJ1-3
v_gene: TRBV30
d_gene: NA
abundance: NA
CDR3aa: CAYGISGNTIYF
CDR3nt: TGTGCCTACGGAATTTCTGGAAACACCATATATTTT

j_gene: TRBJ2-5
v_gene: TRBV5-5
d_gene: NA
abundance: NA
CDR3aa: CASSFQGETQYF
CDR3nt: TGTGCCAGCAGCTTTCAGGGAGAGACCCAGTACTTC

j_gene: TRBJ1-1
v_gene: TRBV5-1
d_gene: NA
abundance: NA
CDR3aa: CASSPGLNTEAFF
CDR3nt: TGCGCCAGCAGCCCGGGACTGAACACTGAAGCTTTCTTT

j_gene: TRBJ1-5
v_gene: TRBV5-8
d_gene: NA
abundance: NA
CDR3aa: CASSSGLSSNQPQHF
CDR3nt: TGTGCCAGCAGCTCGGGACTGAGTAGCAATCAGCCCCAGCATTTT

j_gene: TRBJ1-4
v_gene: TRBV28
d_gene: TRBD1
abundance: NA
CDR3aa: CASRPPLWDRGRDEKLFF
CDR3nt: TGTGCCAGCAGACCCCCATTGTGGGACAGGGGGCGAGATGAAAAACTGTTTTTT

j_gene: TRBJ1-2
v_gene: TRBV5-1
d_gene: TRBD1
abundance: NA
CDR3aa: CASKAGTGGPYGYTF
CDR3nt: TGCGCCAGCAAGGCCGGGACAGGGGGGCCCTATGGCTACACCTTC

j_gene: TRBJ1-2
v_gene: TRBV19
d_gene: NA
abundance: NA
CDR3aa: CASRSQGNYGYTF
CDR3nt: TGTGCCAGTAGGTCACAGGGCAACTATGGCTACACCTTC

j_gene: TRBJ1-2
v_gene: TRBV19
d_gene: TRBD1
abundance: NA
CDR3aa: CASNRGNGYTF
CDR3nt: TGTGCCAGTAACAGGGGGAATGGCTACACCTTC

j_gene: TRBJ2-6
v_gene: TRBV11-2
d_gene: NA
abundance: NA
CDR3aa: CASGLSGANVLTF
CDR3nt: TGTGCCAGCGGGTTATCGGGGGCCAACGTCCTGACTTTC

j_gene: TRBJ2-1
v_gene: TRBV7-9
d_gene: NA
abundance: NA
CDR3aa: CASELVEGYNEQFF
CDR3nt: TGTGCCAGCGAACTAGTTGAGGGGTACAATGAGCAGTTCTTC

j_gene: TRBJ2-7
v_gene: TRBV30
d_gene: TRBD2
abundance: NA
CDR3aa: CAWSYPSGRFYEQYF
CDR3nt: TGTGCCTGGAGTTATCCCAGCGGGAGGTTCTACGAGCAGTACTTC

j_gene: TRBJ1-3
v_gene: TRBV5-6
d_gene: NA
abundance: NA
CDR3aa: CASSALGADSGNTIYF
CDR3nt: TGTGCCAGCAGCGCCCTCGGGGCCGACTCTGGAAACACCATATATTTT

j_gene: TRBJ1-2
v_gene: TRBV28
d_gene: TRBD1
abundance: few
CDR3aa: CASSLRTGRNGYTF
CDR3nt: TGTGCCAGCAGTCTCCGGACAGGGAGGAATGGCTACACCTTC

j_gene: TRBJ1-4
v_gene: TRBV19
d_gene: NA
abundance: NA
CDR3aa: CASSPSGATNEKLFF
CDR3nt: TGTGCCAGTAGTCCTAGTGGAGCAACTAATGAAAAACTGTTTTTT

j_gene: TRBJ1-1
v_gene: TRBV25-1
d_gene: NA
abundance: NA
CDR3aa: CASSARYTEAFF
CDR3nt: TGTGCCAGCAGTGCCCGGTACACTGAAGCTTTCTTT

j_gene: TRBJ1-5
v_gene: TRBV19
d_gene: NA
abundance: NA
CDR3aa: CASSNRRDLSNQPQHF
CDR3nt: TGTGCCAGTAGTAATCGCAGGGACCTCAGCAATCAGCCCCAGCATTTT

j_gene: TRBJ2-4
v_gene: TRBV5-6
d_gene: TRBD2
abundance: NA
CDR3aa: CASSPGWEGLAKNIQYF
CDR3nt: TGTGCCAGCAGTCCCGGCTGGGAGGGACTAGCCAAAAACATTCAGTACTTC